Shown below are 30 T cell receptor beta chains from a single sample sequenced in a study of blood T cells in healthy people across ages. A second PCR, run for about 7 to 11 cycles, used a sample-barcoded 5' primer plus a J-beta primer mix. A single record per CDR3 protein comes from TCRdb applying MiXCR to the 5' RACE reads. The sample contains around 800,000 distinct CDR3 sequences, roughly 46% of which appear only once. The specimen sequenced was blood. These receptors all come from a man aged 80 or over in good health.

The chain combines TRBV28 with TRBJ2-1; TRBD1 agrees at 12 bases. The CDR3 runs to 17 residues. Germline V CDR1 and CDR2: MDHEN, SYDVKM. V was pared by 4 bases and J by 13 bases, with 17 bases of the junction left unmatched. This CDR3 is CASSSTGTGGGGETQFF. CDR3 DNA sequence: TGTGCCAGCAGTTCTACCGGGACAGGGGGCGGCGGGGAGACCCAGTTCTTC.

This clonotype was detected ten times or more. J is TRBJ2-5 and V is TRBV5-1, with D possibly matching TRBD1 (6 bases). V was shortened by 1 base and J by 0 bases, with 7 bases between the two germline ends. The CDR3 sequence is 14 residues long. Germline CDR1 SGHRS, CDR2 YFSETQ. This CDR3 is CASSLWTDQETQYF. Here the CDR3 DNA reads TGCGCCAGCAGCTTGTGGACAGACCAAGAGACCCAGTACTTC.

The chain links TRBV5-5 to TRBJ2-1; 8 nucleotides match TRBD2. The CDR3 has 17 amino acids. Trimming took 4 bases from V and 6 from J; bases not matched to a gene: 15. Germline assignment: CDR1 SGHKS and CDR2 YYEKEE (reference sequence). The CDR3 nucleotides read TGTGCCAGCAGCCGTACTATAGCGGGACGGGAACCCAATGAGCAGTTCTTC. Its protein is CASSRTIAGREPNEQFF.

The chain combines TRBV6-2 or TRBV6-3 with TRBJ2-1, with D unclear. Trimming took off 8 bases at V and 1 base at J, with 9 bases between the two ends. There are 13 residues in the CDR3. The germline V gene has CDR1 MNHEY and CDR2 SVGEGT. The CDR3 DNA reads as TGTGCCAGCTCTCTAGAGTCCTACAATGAGCAGTTCTTC. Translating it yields CASSLESYNEQFF.

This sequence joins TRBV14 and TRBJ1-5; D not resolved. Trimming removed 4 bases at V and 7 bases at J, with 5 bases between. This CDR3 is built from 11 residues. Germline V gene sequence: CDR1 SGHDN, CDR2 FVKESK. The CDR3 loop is CASSRGQPQHF. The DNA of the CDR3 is TGTGCCAGCAGCCGGGGACAGCCCCAGCATTTT.

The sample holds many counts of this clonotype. The CDR3 sequence: CASSPRQGAGEQYF. The DNA of the CDR3 is TGTGCCAGCAGCCCCAGACAGGGGGCAGGCGAGCAGTACTTC. The chain joins TRBV7-2 to TRBJ2-7; 10 bases agree with TRBD1. J lost 6 bases, V lost 5 bases, and 7 bases had no gene match. The germline V gene encodes CDR1 SGHTA and CDR2 FQGNSA. The length of the CDR3 is 14 residues.

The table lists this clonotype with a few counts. Here the CDR3 DNA reads TGCGCCAGCAGCCCCGGGAGGGGTTCAATCTATGGCTACACCTTC. This translates into CASSPGRGSIYGYTF. The chain has TRBV5-1 and TRBJ1-2; possibly TRBD1 for D (5 bases). The CDR3 covers 15 residues. Trimming cost V 4 bases and J 4 bases, with 17 bases left between them. The germline V gene has CDR1 SGHRS and CDR2 YFSETQ.

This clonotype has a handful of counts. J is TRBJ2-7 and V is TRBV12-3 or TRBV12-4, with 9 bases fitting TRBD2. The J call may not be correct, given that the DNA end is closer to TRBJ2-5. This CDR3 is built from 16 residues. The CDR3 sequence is CASSLLTSGSPETQYF. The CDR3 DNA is TGTGCCAGCAGTCTACTGACTAGCGGATCACCAGAGACCCAGTACTTC.

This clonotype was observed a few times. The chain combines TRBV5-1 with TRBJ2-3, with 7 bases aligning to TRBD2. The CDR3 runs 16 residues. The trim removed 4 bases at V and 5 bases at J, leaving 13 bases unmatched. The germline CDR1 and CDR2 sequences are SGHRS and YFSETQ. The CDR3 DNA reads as TGCGCCAGCAGCGTCGCGGGGGACCCACGTAAAGATACGCAGTATTTT. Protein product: CASSVAGDPRKDTQYF. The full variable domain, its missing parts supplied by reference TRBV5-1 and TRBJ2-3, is KAGVTQTPRYLIKTRGQQVTLSCSPISGHRSVSWYQQTPGQGLQFLFEYFSETQRNKGNFPGRFSGRQFSNSRSEMNVSTLELGDSALYLCASSVAGDPRKDTQYFGPGTRLTVL.

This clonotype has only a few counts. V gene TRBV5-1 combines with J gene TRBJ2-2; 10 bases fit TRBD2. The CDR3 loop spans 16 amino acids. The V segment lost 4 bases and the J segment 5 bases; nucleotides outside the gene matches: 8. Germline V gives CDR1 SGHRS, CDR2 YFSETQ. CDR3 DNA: TGCGCCAGCAGCCCACTAGCGGGATCGAGGACCGGGGAGCTGTTTTTT. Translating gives CASSPLAGSRTGELFF.

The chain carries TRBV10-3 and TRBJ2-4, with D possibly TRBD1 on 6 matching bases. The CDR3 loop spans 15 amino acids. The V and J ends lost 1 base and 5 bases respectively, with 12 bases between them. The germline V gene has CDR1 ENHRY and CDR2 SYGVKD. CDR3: CAISEFGQSENIQYF. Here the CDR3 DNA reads TGTGCCATCAGTGAGTTTGGACAGAGCGAAAACATTCAGTACTTC.

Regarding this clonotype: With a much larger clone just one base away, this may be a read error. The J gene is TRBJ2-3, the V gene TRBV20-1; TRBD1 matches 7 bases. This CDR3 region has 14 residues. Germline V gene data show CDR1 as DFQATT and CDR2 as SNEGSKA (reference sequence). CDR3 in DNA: TGCAGTGCTCCGTCAGGGGGTAACACAGATACGCGGTATTTT. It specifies CSAPSGGNTDTRYF.

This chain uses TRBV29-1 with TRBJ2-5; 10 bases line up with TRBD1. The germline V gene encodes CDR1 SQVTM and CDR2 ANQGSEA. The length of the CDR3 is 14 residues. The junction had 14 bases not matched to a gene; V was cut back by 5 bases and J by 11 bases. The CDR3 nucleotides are TGCAGCGTTTCCAGGACAGGGGGAGCCGATGAGCAGTACTTC. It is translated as CSVSRTGGADEQYF.

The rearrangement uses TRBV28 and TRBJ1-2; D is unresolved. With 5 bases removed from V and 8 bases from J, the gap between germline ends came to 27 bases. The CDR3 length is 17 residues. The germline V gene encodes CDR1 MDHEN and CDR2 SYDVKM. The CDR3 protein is CASSPSRWQPVRYGYTF. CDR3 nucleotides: TGTGCCAGCAGTCCCTCGCGGTGGCAGCCTGTGCGCTACGGCTACACCTTC.

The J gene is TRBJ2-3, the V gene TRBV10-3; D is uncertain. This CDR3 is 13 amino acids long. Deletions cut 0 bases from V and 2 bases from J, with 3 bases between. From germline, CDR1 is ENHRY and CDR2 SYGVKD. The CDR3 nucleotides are TGTGCCATCAGTGAGTCCTCCACAGATACGCAGTATTTT. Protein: CAISESSTDTQYF.

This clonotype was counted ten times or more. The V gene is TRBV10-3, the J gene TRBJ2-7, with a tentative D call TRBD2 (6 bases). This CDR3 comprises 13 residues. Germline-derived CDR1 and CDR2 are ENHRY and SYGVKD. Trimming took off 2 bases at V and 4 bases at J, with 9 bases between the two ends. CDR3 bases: TGTGCCATCAGTGAGGGGACTCCATACGAGCAGTACTTC. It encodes CAISEGTPYEQYF.

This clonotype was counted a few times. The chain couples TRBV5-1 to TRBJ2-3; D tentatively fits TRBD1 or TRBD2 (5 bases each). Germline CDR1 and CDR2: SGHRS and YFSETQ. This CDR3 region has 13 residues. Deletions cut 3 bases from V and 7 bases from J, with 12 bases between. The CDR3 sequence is CASSWDGRNTQYF. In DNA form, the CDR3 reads TGCGCCAGCAGCTGGGACGGTAGGAATACGCAGTATTTT.

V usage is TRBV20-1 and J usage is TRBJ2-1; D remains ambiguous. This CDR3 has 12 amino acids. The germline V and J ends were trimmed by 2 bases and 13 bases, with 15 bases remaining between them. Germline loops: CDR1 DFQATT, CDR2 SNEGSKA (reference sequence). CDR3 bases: TGCAGTGCTAGAATATATCAAGAGACCCAGTTCTTC. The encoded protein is CSARIYQETQFF.

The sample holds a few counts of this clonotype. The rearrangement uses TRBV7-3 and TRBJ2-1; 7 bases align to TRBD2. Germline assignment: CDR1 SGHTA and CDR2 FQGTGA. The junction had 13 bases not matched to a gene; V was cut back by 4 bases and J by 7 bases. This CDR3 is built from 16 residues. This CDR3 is CASSSTSVRSENEQFF. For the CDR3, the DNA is TGTGCCAGCAGCTCAACTAGCGTCCGGAGTGAGAATGAGCAGTTCTTC. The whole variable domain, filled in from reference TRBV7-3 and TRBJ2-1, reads GAGVSQTPSNKVTEKGKYVELRCDPISGHTALYWYRQSLGQGPEFLIYFQGTGAADDSGLPNDRFFAVRPEGSVSTLKIQRTERGDSAVYLCASSSTSVRSENEQFFGPGTRLTVL.

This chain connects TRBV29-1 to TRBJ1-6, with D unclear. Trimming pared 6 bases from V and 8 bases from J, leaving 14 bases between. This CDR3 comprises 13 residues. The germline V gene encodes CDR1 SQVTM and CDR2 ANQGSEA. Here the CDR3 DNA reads TGCAGCGTCCAAAAGTCCGTGGATTCACCCCTCCACTTT. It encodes CSVQKSVDSPLHF.

CDR3 sequence reads: CSASSGANTGELFF. DNA of the CDR3: TGCAGTGCTTCTAGCGGGGCGAACACCGGGGAGCTGTTTTTT. The V call is TRBV20-1, the J call TRBJ2-2; 9 nucleotides agree with TRBD2. Trimming cost V 5 bases and J 0 bases; bases outside gene matches: 1. This CDR3 is 14 amino acids long. In germline, CDR1 is DFQATT, CDR2 SNEGSKA (reference sequence).

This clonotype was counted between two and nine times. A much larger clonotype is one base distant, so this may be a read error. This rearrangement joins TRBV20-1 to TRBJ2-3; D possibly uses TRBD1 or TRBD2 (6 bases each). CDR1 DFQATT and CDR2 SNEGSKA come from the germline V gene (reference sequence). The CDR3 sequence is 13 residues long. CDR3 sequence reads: CEGGGSRTDTQYF. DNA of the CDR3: TGCGAGGGGGGTGGGAGCCGCACAGATACGCAGTATTTT.

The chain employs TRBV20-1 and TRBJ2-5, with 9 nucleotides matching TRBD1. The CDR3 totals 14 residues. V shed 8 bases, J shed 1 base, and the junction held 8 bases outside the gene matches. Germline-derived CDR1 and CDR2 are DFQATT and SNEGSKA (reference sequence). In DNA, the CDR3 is TGCAGTCACGGAATGGGACAGGGCCAAGAGACCCAGTACTTC. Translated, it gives CSHGMGQGQETQYF.

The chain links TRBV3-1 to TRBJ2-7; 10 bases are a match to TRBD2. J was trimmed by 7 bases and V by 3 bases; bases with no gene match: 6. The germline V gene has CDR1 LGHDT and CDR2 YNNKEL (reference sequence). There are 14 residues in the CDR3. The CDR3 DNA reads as TGTGCCAGCAGCCATAGCGGGAGGAGTCGTGAGCAGTACTTC. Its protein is CASSHSGRSREQYF.

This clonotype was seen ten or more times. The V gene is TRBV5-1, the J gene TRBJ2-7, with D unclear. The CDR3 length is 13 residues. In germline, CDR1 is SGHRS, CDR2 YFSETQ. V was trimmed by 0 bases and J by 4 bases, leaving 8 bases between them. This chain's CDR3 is CASSLEIGYEQYF. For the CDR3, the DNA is TGCGCCAGCAGCTTGGAAATAGGGTACGAGCAGTACTTC.

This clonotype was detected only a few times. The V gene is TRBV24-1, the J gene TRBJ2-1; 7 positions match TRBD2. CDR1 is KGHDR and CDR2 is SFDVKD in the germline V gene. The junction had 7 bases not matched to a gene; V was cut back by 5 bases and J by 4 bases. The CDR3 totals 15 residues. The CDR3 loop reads CATSASGIGYNEQFF. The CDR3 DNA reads TGTGCCACCAGTGCGAGCGGGATAGGATACAATGAGCAGTTCTTC.

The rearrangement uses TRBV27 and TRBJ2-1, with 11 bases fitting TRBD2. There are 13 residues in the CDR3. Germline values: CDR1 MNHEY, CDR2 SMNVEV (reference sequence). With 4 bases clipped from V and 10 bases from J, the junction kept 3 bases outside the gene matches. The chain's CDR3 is CASSSLAGVEQFF. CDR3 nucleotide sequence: TGTGCCAGCAGTTCACTAGCGGGAGTAGAGCAGTTCTTC.

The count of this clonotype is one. Written as DNA, the CDR3 is TGTGCCAGCAAGCCGGACACTCCTGCGGTCAATGAGCAGTTCTTC. It translates to CASKPDTPAVNEQFF. The V and J genes are TRBV6-2 or TRBV6-3 and TRBJ2-1; D possibly corresponds to TRBD1 (5 bases). The CDR3 loop spans 15 amino acids. CDR1 and CDR2 (germline): MNHEY, SVGEGT. The germline V and J ends were trimmed by 7 bases and 6 bases, with 19 bases remaining between them.

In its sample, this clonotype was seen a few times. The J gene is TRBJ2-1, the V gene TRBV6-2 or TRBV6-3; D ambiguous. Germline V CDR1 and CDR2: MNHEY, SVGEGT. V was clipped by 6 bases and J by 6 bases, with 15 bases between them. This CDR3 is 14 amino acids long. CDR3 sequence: CASRMDLVFNEQFF. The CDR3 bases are TGTGCCAGCAGGATGGATCTAGTCTTCAATGAGCAGTTCTTC.

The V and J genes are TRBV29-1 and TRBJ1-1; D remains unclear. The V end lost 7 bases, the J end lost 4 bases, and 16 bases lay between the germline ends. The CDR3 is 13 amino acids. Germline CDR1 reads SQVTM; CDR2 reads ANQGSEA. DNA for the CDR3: TGCAGCGCGGGGTTAGGTTTTGGCACTGAAGCTTTCTTT. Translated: CSAGLGFGTEAFF.